This T cell receptor (beta chain) appears in the sequencing data of a study of blood T cell repertoires in COVID-19. Profiling relied on immunoSEQ multiplex PCR, and the TCRdb table lists in-frame clones only, not all of them. The profile shows some 240,000 clones, 70% to 90% of them singletons. CDR3 length: 14 amino acids. Germline V gene data show CDR1 as MNHEY and CDR2 as SVGAGI. Trimming took 8 bases from V and 2 from J, leaving 16 bases between them. The specimen was PBMCs or T cells enriched from blood (not recorded which). This TCR derives from a woman aged 50 to 60 who had been exposed to COVID-19. The chain has TRBV6-5 and TRBJ2-7, with D possibly being TRBD1 (6 bases). The CDR3 sequence is CASGGSRGAYEQYF. CDR3 nucleotide sequence: TGTGCCAGCGGGGGATCCAGGGGTGCCTACGAGCAGTACTTC.